These T cell receptor beta chains were read from a single sample in a study of T cell responses to AZD1222 COVID-19 vaccine. TCRdb's copy holds only in-frame clones and misses some; the assay was immunoSEQ multiplex PCR. The sample records about 28,000 clones, under 90% being singletons. The material sequenced was peripheral blood, taken on day 0 of AZD1222 vaccination. The receptors originated from an adult in good health. The CDR3 runs from the conserved cysteine through the conserved F or W. A D gene is named only where the DNA matches it firmly. Clone size appears in some rows only: once, few, many, or a class for an expanded clone.

J: TRBJ1-5; size: once; V: TRBV5-1; D: NA; CDR3: CASSLDPGSNQPQHF; DNA: TGCGCCAGCAGCTTGGATCCGGGAAGCAATCAGCCCCAGCATTTT
J: TRBJ2-1; size: NA; V: TRBV5-1; D: TRBD2; CDR3: CASSLPGVAGYNEQFF; DNA: TGCGCCAGCAGCTTGCCTGGGGTAGCGGGGTACAATGAGCAGTTCTTC
J: TRBJ1-4; size: few; V: TRBV19; D: NA; CDR3: CASSIGEKLFF; DNA: TGTGCCAGTAGTATTGGAGAAAAACTGTTTTTT
J: TRBJ2-3; size: NA; V: TRBV5-6; D: NA; CDR3: CASSSWGVGTDTQYF; DNA: TGTGCCAGCAGCTCCTGGGGTGTGGGCACAGATACGCAGTATTTT
J: TRBJ1-1; size: NA; V: TRBV9; D: TRBD1; CDR3: CASSVGTAMNTEAFF; DNA: TGTGCCAGCAGCGTCGGGACAGCCATGAACACTGAAGCTTTCTTT
J: TRBJ2-7; size: NA; V: TRBV4-1; D: NA; CDR3: CASSQVGRSRYEQYF; DNA: TGCGCCAGCAGCCAAGTGGGGCGGAGCCGCTACGAGCAGTACTTC
J: TRBJ2-7; size: NA; V: TRBV6-6; D: NA; CDR3: CASSSRYEQYF; DNA: TGTGCCAGCAGTTCGCGATACGAGCAGTACTTC
J: TRBJ1-2; size: NA; V: TRBV5-8; D: TRBD1; CDR3: CASSLSEDRAYGYTF; DNA: TGTGCCAGCAGCTTATCTGAGGACAGGGCTTATGGCTACACCTTC
J: TRBJ1-4; size: NA; V: TRBV30; D: TRBD1; CDR3: CAWAQGQNNEKLFF; DNA: TGTGCCTGGGCTCAGGGACAGAATAATGAAAAACTGTTTTTT
J: TRBJ2-7; size: NA; V: TRBV27; D: NA; CDR3: CASSPTGTRTSYEQYF; DNA: TGTGCCAGCAGTCCCACCGGGACTCGTACATCCTACGAGCAGTACTTC
J: TRBJ1-2; size: NA; V: TRBV3-1/TRBV3-2; D: NA; CDR3: CASSQQGSYGYTF; DNA: TGTGCCAGCAGCCAGCAGGGTAGCTATGGCTACACCTTC
J: TRBJ2-1; size: NA; V: TRBV5-4; D: NA; CDR3: CASSYGLTYNEQFF; DNA: TGTGCCAGCAGCTATGGACTAACTTACAATGAGCAGTTCTTC
J: TRBJ2-7; size: NA; V: TRBV5-4; D: TRBD2; CDR3: CASSFKAGDEQYF; DNA: TGTGCCAGCAGCTTCAAAGCGGGAGACGAGCAGTACTTC
J: TRBJ2-1; size: NA; V: TRBV10-2; D: NA; CDR3: CASSESRPSGANEQFF; DNA: TGCGCCAGCAGTGAGTCGCGGCCATCAGGAGCCAATGAGCAGTTCTTC
J: TRBJ1-3; size: NA; V: TRBV28; D: NA; CDR3: CASSPGRRGNTIYF; DNA: TGTGCCAGCAGTCCAGGGAGGCGTGGAAACACCATATATTTT
J: TRBJ2-1; size: NA; V: TRBV4-3; D: NA; CDR3: CASSQVGNEQFF; DNA: TGCGCCAGCAGCCAAGTGGGCAATGAGCAGTTCTTC
J: TRBJ2-3; size: NA; V: TRBV5-1; D: NA; CDR3: CASSLAPLGSTDTQYF; DNA: TGCGCCAGCAGCTTGGCGCCACTCGGATCTACAGATACGCAGTATTTT
J: TRBJ2-1; size: few; V: TRBV7-2; D: TRBD2; CDR3: CASSRTSVNNEQFF; DNA: TGTGCCAGCAGTCGGACTAGCGTAAACAATGAGCAGTTCTTC
J: TRBJ2-1; size: NA; V: TRBV7-2; D: NA; CDR3: CASSPDGGGGFNEQFF; DNA: TGTGCCAGCAGCCCCGACGGAGGGGGGGGGTTCAATGAGCAGTTCTTC
J: TRBJ2-1; size: NA; V: TRBV18; D: TRBD2; CDR3: CASSPGLAGPNEQFF; DNA: TGTGCCAGCTCACCCGGACTAGCGGGACCCAATGAGCAGTTCTTC
J: TRBJ1-5; size: NA; V: TRBV28; D: NA; CDR3: CASSERGVSSNQPQHF; DNA: TGTGCCAGCAGCGAGAGAGGGGTCTCTAGCAATCAGCCCCAGCATTTT
J: TRBJ1-2; size: NA; V: TRBV29-1; D: NA; CDR3: CSAHKGNGGYTF; DNA: TGCAGCGCCCATAAGGGAAACGGTGGCTACACCTTC
J: TRBJ2-5; size: NA; V: TRBV5-1; D: TRBD1; CDR3: CASSWTGTGSQETQYF; DNA: TGCGCCAGCAGCTGGACCGGGACAGGGTCCCAAGAGACCCAGTACTTC
J: TRBJ2-2; size: NA; V: TRBV27; D: NA; CDR3: CASRRAPNTGELFF; DNA: TGTGCCAGCAGAAGGGCCCCGAACACCGGGGAGCTGTTTTTT
J: TRBJ2-1; size: NA; V: TRBV5-1; D: NA; CDR3: CASSLVSGDYNEQFF; DNA: TGCGCCAGCAGCTTGGTGTCAGGGGATTACAATGAGCAGTTCTTC
J: TRBJ2-2; size: NA; V: TRBV24-1; D: TRBD2; CDR3: CATSDPWTSGGTGELFF; DNA: TGTGCCACCAGTGATCCCTGGACTAGCGGCGGAACCGGGGAGCTGTTTTTT
J: TRBJ2-3; size: NA; V: TRBV24-1; D: TRBD2; CDR3: CAVGGDPSTDTQYF; DNA: TGTGCCGTTGGGGGGGACCCTAGCACAGATACGCAGTATTTT
J: TRBJ2-1; size: few; V: TRBV18; D: TRBD2; CDR3: CASSSGLAGVGEQFF; DNA: TGTGCCAGCTCGTCGGGACTAGCGGGAGTAGGTGAGCAGTTCTTC
J: TRBJ2-2; size: NA; V: TRBV2; D: NA; CDR3: CASSEVRANTGELFF; DNA: TGTGCCAGCAGTGAAGTACGCGCGAACACCGGGGAGCTGTTTTTT
J: TRBJ1-1; size: NA; V: TRBV3-1/TRBV3-2; D: NA; CDR3: CASSFTGMGTEAFF; DNA: TGTGCCAGCAGTTTTACAGGGATGGGAACTGAAGCTTTCTTT
J: TRBJ1-3; size: NA; V: TRBV9; D: NA; CDR3: CASSPRSAGNTIYF; DNA: TGTGCCAGCAGCCCCCGCTCAGCTGGAAACACCATATATTTT
J: TRBJ2-5; size: once; V: TRBV6-4; D: NA; CDR3: CASSDPGQQSQETQYF; DNA: TGTGCCAGCAGTGACCCCGGACAGCAAAGCCAAGAGACCCAGTACTTC
J: TRBJ2-7; size: NA; V: TRBV7-2; D: TRBD1; CDR3: CASSLDRFYEQYF; DNA: TGTGCCAGCAGCCTGGACAGGTTCTACGAGCAGTACTTC
J: TRBJ1-4; size: NA; V: TRBV25-1; D: NA; CDR3: CASTAGWFDHEKLFF; DNA: TGTGCCAGCACGGCAGGGTGGTTCGACCATGAAAAACTGTTTTTT
J: TRBJ2-7; size: NA; V: TRBV6-4; D: NA; CDR3: CASSDPLLDRIGAYEQYF; DNA: TGTGCCAGCAGTGACCCCCTCTTAGACCGTATAGGGGCCTACGAGCAGTACTTC
J: TRBJ1-5; size: NA; V: TRBV19; D: TRBD1; CDR3: CASFDGTGEQPQHF; DNA: TGTGCCAGTTTCGATGGGACAGGGGAGCAGCCCCAGCATTTT
J: TRBJ2-7; size: NA; V: TRBV11-2; D: NA; CDR3: CASSLEGTKGYEQYF; DNA: TGTGCCAGCAGCTTAGAGGGGACGAAGGGGTACGAGCAGTACTTC
J: TRBJ2-1; size: NA; V: TRBV7-2; D: NA; CDR3: CASSLDYNEQFF; DNA: TGTGCCAGCAGCTTGGACTACAATGAGCAGTTCTTC
J: TRBJ2-2; size: NA; V: TRBV5-1; D: NA; CDR3: CASSQQRPTGELFF; DNA: TGCGCCAGCAGCCAACAGCGCCCCACCGGGGAGCTGTTTTTT
J: TRBJ2-2; size: NA; V: TRBV9; D: TRBD2; CDR3: CASSSRGTSGSLNTGELFF; DNA: TGTGCCAGCAGCTCCCGAGGGACTAGCGGGAGCCTGAACACCGGGGAGCTGTTTTTT
J: TRBJ1-2; size: few; V: TRBV5-5; D: NA; CDR3: CASSPAGSYYGYTF; DNA: TGTGCCAGCAGCCCTGCAGGGAGCTACTATGGCTACACCTTC